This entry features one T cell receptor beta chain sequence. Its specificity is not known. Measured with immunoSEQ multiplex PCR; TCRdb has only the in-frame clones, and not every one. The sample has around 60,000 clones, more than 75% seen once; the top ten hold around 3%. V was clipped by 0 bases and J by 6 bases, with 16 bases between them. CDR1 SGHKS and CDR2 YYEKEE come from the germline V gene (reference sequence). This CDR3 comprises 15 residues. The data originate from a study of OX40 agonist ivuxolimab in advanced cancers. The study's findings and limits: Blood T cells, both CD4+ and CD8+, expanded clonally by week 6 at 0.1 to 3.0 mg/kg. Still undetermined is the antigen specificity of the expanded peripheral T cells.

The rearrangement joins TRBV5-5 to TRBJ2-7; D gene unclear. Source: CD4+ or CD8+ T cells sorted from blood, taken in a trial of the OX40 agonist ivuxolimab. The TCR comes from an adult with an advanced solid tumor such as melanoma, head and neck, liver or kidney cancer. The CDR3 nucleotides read TGTGCCAGCAGCTTGGAGGGCACCCCCTACGCCGAGCAGTACTTC. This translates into CASSLEGTPYAEQYF.